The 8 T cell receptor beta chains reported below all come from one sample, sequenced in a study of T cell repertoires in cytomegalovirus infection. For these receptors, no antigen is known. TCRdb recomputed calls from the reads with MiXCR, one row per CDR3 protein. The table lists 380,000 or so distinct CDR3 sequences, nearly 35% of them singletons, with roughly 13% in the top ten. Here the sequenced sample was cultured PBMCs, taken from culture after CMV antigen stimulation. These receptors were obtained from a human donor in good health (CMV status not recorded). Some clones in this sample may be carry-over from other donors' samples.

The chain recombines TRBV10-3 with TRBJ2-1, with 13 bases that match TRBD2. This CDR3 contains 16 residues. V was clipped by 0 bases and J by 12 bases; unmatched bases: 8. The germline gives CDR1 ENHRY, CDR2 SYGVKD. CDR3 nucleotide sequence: TGTGCCATCAGTGAGTCGGGGACTAGCGGGAAGGAGGGGCAGTTCTTC. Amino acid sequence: CAISESGTSGKEGQFF.

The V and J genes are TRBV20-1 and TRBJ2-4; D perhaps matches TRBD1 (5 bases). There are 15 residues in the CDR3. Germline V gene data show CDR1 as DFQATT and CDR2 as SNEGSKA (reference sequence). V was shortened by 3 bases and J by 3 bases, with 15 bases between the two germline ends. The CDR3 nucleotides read TGCAGTGCTAGGCCCCCCAGGGTTGGCAAAAACATTCAGTACTTC. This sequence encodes CSARPPRVGKNIQYF.

CDR3 loop: CASSQTGISGNTIYF. CDR3 sequence (DNA): TGTGCCAGCAGCCAGACAGGGATCTCTGGAAACACCATATATTTT. The chain combines TRBV7-2 with TRBJ1-3; 7 bases match TRBD1. CDR3 size: 15 residues. J gave up 0 bases and V 5 bases, and 4 bases lay outside the gene matches. Germline CDR1 SGHTA, CDR2 FQGNSA.

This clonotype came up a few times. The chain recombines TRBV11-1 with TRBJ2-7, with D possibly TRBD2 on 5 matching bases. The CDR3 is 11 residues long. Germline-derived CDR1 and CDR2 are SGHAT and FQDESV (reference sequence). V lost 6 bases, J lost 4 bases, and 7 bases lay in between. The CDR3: CASRGLYEQYF. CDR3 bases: TGTGCCAGCAGAGGACTTTACGAGCAGTACTTC.

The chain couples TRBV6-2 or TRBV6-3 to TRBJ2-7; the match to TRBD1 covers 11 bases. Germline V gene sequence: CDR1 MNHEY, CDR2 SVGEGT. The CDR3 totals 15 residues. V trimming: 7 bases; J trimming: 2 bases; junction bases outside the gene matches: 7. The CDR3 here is CASNIQDRGPYEQYF. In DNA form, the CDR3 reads TGTGCCAGCAACATACAGGACAGGGGGCCCTACGAGCAGTACTTC.

Written as DNA, the CDR3 is TGCAGTGCCGTTCCCCGGGACAGGGTTACCTACGAGCAGTACTTC. Its translation: CSAVPRDRVTYEQYF. This sequence joins TRBV20-1 and TRBJ2-7; 9 bases align to TRBD1. The J segment lost 2 bases and the V segment lost 6 bases, leaving 11 bases of the junction unmatched. The CDR3 totals 15 residues. The germline V gene encodes CDR1 DFQATT and CDR2 SNEGSKA (reference sequence).

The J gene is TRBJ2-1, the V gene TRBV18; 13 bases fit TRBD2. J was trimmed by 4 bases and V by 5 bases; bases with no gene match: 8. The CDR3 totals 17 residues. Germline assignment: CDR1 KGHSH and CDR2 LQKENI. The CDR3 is CASSTRGLAGVYNEQFF. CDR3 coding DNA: TGTGCCAGCTCAACACGTGGACTAGCGGGAGTGTACAATGAGCAGTTCTTC.

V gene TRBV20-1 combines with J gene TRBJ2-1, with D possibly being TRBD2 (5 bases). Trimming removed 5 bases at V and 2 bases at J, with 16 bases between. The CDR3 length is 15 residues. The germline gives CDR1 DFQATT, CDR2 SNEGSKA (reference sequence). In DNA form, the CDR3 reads TGCAGTGCTTGGAATAGCGCTAGAACCTACAATGAGCAGTTCTTC. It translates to CSAWNSARTYNEQFF.